Only a few counts were recorded for the clone carrying this T cell receptor beta chain. Sorting with CD45RO/CCR7/CD25/CD127/CD95/CD27 yielded naive, central memory, regulatory and stem-like memory CD4+ cells. Per the germline V gene, CDR1 is LGHNA and CDR2 is YSLEER. The germline V and J ends were trimmed by 4 bases and 4 bases, with 11 bases remaining between them. The CDR3 consists of 15 residues. These data are taken from a study of beta chain features in type 1 diabetes. Sequencing targeted expressed TCRB transcripts, as all isolated RNA had been reverse transcribed. The table came from immunoSEQ multiplex PCR; TCRdb's copy has only in-frame clones and leaves some out. This sample yields fewer than 650,000 clones, of which roughly 16% are seen a single time; under 0.095% belongs to the top ten.

The sample comprised naive CD4+ T cells from blood. The rearrangement uses TRBV4-3 and TRBJ2-6, with D perhaps TRBD1 (5 bases). This receptor was identified in a young man in good health. The chain's CDR3 is CASSRQGSGANVLTF. The DNA of the CDR3 is TGCGCCAGCAGCCGTCAGGGTTCAGGGGCCAACGTCCTGACTTTC.